The entry below describes one TCR beta chain. The antigen is not known. CD45RO-CCR7+CD27+CD95- defined naive CD8+ T cells. The authors made the TRB cDNA libraries by 5' RACE using UMI labels. TCRdb reprocessed the 5' RACE reads and reports one entry per CDR3 protein, with no DNA. This table lists some 150,000 distinct CDR3 sequences. The data derive from a study of CXCR3-negative and CXCR3-positive naive CD8 T cells. Overall study results and limits: For naive cells, CXCR3-negative and CXCR3-positive subsets had similar TRBV-TRBJ usage; for memory cells, usage differed. CXCR3 expression dropped partially after cryopreservation, and most assays relied on fresh PBMCs. CXCR3-positive naive cells had TRB CDR3s that were more hydrophobic than CXCR3-negative naive cells had.

The sequence derives from a human donor in good health. Some clones in this sample may be carry-over from other donors' samples. The specimen was naive CXCR3+ CD8+ T cells from blood. Stated subset: CD45RO-CCR7+CD27+CD95- naive CD8+ T cells expressing CXCR3 (TNR3+).

The CDR3 reads CASSPPLGQGPYNEQFF. The gene calls are TRBV18 and TRBJ2-1; no DNA is available, so the TRBD1 call from TCRdb remains unchecked. The germline V gene has CDR1 KGHSH and CDR2 LQKENI. The CDR3 is 17 residues long.